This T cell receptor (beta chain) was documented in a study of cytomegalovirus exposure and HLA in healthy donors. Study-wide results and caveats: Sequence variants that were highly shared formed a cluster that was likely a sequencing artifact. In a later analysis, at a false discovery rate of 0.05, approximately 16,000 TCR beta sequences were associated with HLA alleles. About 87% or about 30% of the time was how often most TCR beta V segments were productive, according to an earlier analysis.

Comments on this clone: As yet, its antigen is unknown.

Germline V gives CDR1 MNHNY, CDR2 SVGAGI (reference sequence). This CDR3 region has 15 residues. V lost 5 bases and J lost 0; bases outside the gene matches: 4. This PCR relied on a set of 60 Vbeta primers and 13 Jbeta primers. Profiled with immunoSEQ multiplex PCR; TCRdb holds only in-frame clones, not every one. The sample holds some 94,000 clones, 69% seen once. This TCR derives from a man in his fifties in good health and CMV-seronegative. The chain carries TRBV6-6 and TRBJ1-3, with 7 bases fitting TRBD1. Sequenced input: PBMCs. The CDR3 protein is CASSLRDSSGNTIYF. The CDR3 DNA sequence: TGTGCCAGCAGTCTCCGGGACAGCTCTGGAAACACCATATATTTT.